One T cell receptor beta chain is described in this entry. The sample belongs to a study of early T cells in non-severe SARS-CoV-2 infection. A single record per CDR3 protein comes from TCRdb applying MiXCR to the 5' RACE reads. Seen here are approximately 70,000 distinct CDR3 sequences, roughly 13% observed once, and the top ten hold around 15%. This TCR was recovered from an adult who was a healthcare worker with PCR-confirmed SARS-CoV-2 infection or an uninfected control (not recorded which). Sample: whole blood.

The CDR3 bases are TGTGCCAGCACCCAGGACGCGGGGAGTCGCTCTGGAAACACCATATATTTT. Residues: CASTQDAGSRSGNTIYF. The chain joins TRBV21-1 to TRBJ1-3. TRBV21-1 is a recognized pseudogene. The CDR3 totals 17 residues.